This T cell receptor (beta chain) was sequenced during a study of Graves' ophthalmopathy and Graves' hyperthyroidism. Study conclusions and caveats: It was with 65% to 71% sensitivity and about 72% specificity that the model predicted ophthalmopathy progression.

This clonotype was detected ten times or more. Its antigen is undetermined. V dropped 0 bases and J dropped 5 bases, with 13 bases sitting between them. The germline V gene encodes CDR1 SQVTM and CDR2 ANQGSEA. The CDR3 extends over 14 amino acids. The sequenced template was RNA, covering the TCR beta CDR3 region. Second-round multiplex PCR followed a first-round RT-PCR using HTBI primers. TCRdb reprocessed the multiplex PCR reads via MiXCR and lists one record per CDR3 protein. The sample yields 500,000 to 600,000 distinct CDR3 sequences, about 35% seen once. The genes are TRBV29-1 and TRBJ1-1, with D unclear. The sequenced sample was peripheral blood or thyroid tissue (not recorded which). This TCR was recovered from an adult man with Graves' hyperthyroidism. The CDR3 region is CSVEDRSGGTEAFF. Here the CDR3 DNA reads TGCAGCGTTGAAGATCGGTCGGGAGGGACTGAAGCTTTCTTT.